The 23 T cell receptor beta chains listed next were all sequenced from one sample in a study of cytomegalovirus exposure and HLA in healthy donors. TCRdb's table, derived via immunoSEQ multiplex PCR, lists solely in-frame clones and lacks some. The sample consists of approximately 300,000 clones, about nine tenths of them appearing once. Sequenced: PBMCs. The receptors shown here come from a woman younger than 35 in good health and CMV-seronegative.

In this sample, this clone turned up a few times. The CDR3 here is CASSWTSGQETQYF. The CDR3 nucleotides are TGTGCCAGCAGCTGGACTAGCGGGCAAGAGACCCAGTACTTC. The chain combines TRBV7-9 with TRBJ2-5; 11 bases are shared with TRBD2. Germline loops: CDR1 SEHNR, CDR2 FQNEAQ (reference sequence). J gave up 2 bases and V 4 bases, and 0 bases lay outside the gene matches. The CDR3 loop spans 14 amino acids.

Only a few counts were recorded for this clone. The genes are TRBV5-6 and TRBJ1-1; D ambiguous. V shed 2 bases and J shed 0 bases, with 8 bases lying between them. CDR3 length equals 14 residues. Germline V gene data show CDR1 as SGHDT and CDR2 as YYEEEE. DNA of the CDR3: TGTGCCAGCAGCTTACAAGCGGTGAACACTGAAGCTTTCTTT. Amino acid sequence: CASSLQAVNTEAFF.

V usage is TRBV28 and J usage is TRBJ2-1; a weak D match, TRBD1 (5 bases). Trimming took off 4 bases at V and 6 bases at J, with 10 bases between the two ends. The CDR3 runs to 13 residues. Germline assignment: CDR1 MDHEN and CDR2 SYDVKM. The CDR3 spells CASSYSGSNEQFF. In nucleotides, the CDR3 is TGTGCCAGCAGTTACTCAGGGTCCAATGAGCAGTTCTTC.

V gene TRBV9 combines with J gene TRBJ2-2; no definite D call. Germline V gene lookup returns CDR1 SGDLS and CDR2 YYNGEE. With 0 bases removed from V and 1 base from J, the gap between germline ends came to 10 bases. CDR3 length equals 16 residues. CDR3 in DNA: TGTGCCAGCAGCGTAGTCGACGGAGTGAACACCGGGGAGCTGTTTTTT. As protein: CASSVVDGVNTGELFF.

Comment on this clone: Other nucleotide sequences in the sample specify the same CDR3. This chain joins TRBV27 and TRBJ2-7; the D gene is possibly TRBD1 (6 bases). This CDR3 region has 13 residues. V gave up 3 bases and J gave up 1 base, with 7 bases separating them. The V gene's germline CDR1 is MNHEY and CDR2 SMNVEV (reference sequence). This CDR3 reads CASSFRGSYEQYF. The CDR3 nucleotides are TGTGCCAGCAGTTTCAGGGGTTCCTACGAGCAGTACTTC.

The CDR3 DNA reads TGTGCCAGTACCTCAGGGTATACTAATGAAAAACTGTTTTTT. It is translated as CASTSGYTNEKLFF. The V gene is TRBV19, the J gene TRBJ1-4, with D perhaps TRBD1 (5 bases). Trimming stripped 7 bases from V and 2 bases from J, with 11 bases between. The germline gives CDR1 LNHDA, CDR2 SQIVND (reference sequence). The CDR3 covers 14 residues.

This sequence joins TRBV4-3 and TRBJ1-5; 7 positions agree with TRBD1. V lost 0 bases, J lost 5 bases, and 10 bases stayed unmatched. There are 17 residues in the CDR3. Germline CDR1 and CDR2: LGHNA and YSLEER. CDR3 coding DNA: TGCGCCAGCAGCCAAGAGGCTAATCGGGACAGTTATCAGCCCCAGCATTTT. This codes for CASSQEANRDSYQPQHF.

V usage is TRBV7-9 and J usage is TRBJ1-2, with 7 bases matching TRBD1. This CDR3 region has 16 residues. From germline, CDR1 is SEHNR and CDR2 FQNEAQ (reference sequence). V gave up 2 bases and J gave up 2 bases; unmatched junction bases: 8. As DNA, the CDR3 is TGTGCCAGCAGCTTATTATTCGGGACAGCCAACTATGGCTACACCTTC. It translates to CASSLLFGTANYGYTF.

The J gene is TRBJ2-3, the V gene TRBV9; no definite D call. The germline CDR1 and CDR2 sequences are SGDLS and YYNGEE. The length of the CDR3 is 12 residues. V was pared by 4 bases and J by 0 bases, with 3 bases between. The CDR3 is CASSISTDTQYF. The CDR3 nucleotides read TGTGCCAGCAGCATAAGCACAGATACGCAGTATTTT.

The chain employs TRBV4-3 and TRBJ1-3; TRBD1 aligns across 7 bases. The CDR3 has 14 residues. Trimming cost V 2 bases and J 8 bases; bases outside gene matches: 6. The germline CDR1 and CDR2 sequences are LGHNA and YSLEER. Written as DNA, the CDR3 is TGCGCCAGCAGCCAATACACAGGGGAGGACACCATATATTTT. Protein: CASSQYTGEDTIYF.

The chain employs TRBV5-1 and TRBJ2-1; D is undetermined. V was cut by 3 bases and J by 8 bases, with 9 bases left in between. Germline V CDR1 and CDR2: SGHRS, YFSETQ. The CDR3 contains 12 residues. As DNA, the CDR3 is TGCGCCAGCAGCTCCCAACGGGATGAGCAGTTCTTC. It is translated as CASSSQRDEQFF.

The V gene is TRBV5-1, the J gene TRBJ2-7; unclear D gene. The CDR3 runs to 11 residues. The V end was cut by 4 bases, the J end by 3 bases, with 5 bases between. Looked up from germline, CDR1 is SGHRS and CDR2 is YFSETQ. The DNA of the CDR3 is TGCGCCAGCAGCGGCCACTACGAGCAGTACTTC. Its protein is CASSGHYEQYF.

The chain is built from TRBV20-1 and TRBJ2-3; the D is unclear. The V and J ends lost 3 bases and 6 bases respectively, with 7 bases between them. The germline gives CDR1 DFQATT, CDR2 SNEGSKA (reference sequence). CDR3 size: 11 residues. Here the CDR3 reads CSARRWDTQYF. The DNA of the CDR3 is TGCAGTGCTAGGAGGTGGGATACGCAGTATTTT.

The V gene is TRBV7-2, the J gene TRBJ2-7, with D maybe TRBD2 (5 bases). Trimming took off 5 bases at V and 1 base at J, with 15 bases between the two ends. There are 15 residues in the CDR3. Germline V gene lookup returns CDR1 SGHTA and CDR2 FQGNSA. The CDR3 protein is CASSQAAGVSYEQYF. The CDR3 DNA sequence: TGTGCCAGCAGCCAGGCGGCGGGTGTGTCCTACGAGCAGTACTTC.

This chain links TRBV27 with TRBJ2-3; D call uncertain. The germline V and J ends were trimmed by 3 bases and 1 base, with 5 bases remaining between them. CDR1 and CDR2 (germline): MNHEY, SMNVEV (reference sequence). The CDR3 is made up of 13 amino acids. CDR3 DNA: TGTGCCAGCAGTTTGATAGGCACAGATACGCAGTATTTT. It codes for CASSLIGTDTQYF.

This sequence joins TRBV13 and TRBJ2-7; D might be TRBD2 (6 bases). The CDR3 is made up of 13 amino acids. Germline V CDR1 and CDR2: PRHDT, FYEKMQ (reference sequence). Trimming shortened V by 5 bases and J by 6 bases, and 14 bases separated the two germline ends. The DNA for the CDR3 is TGTGCCAGCAGCACTCAGACTAGTCGCGAGCAGTACTTC. Translation gives CASSTQTSREQYF.

This clone was picked up one time. The CDR3 protein is CASSQDRNRGVAFF. CDR3 nucleotides: TGCGCCAGCAGCCAAGATCGGAACAGGGGGGTTGCTTTCTTT. The rearrangement joins TRBV4-3 to TRBJ1-1, with TRBD1 identical over 8 bases. V dropped 0 bases and J dropped 11; count of bases not matched to a gene: 8. Germline lookup yields CDR1 LGHNA and CDR2 YSLEER. This CDR3 comprises 14 residues.

The chain uses TRBV27 and TRBJ1-1; no definite D call. From germline, CDR1 is MNHEY and CDR2 SMNVEV (reference sequence). This CDR3 has 14 residues. V was pared by 1 base and J by 0 bases, with 6 bases between. CDR3 bases: TGTGCCAGCAGTTTATTGGGCCTGAACACTGAAGCTTTCTTT. This sequence encodes CASSLLGLNTEAFF.

The genes are TRBV7-9 and TRBJ2-7; D not certain. V lost 5 bases to trimming and J lost 2 bases, with 4 bases between them. Germline loops: CDR1 SEHNR, CDR2 FQNEAQ (reference sequence). This CDR3 contains 11 residues. The CDR3 region has the DNA TGTGCCAGCAGCCCCGCCTACGAGCAGTACTTC. It encodes CASSPAYEQYF.

This chain links TRBV7-2 with TRBJ2-3; TRBD2 aligns across 7 bases. Germline CDR1 reads SGHTA; CDR2 reads FQGNSA. Trimming took 3 bases from V and 6 from J; bases not matched to a gene: 9. The CDR3 has 15 amino acids. CDR3: CASSFGREYFDTQYF. The CDR3, as DNA: TGTGCCAGCAGCTTCGGGCGGGAGTATTTTGATACGCAGTATTTT.

DNA for the CDR3: TGTGCCAGCAGACAACAGGGCCACTATGGCTACACCTTC. It translates to CASRQQGHYGYTF. The V and J genes are TRBV6-1 and TRBJ1-2; possible D gene TRBD1, 6 bases. Per the germline V gene, CDR1 is MNHNS and CDR2 is SASEGT. Trimming took off 6 bases at V and 3 bases at J, with 11 bases between the two ends. This CDR3 has 13 amino acids.

The rearrangement joins TRBV7-2 to TRBJ2-7; D not resolved. In germline, CDR1 is SGHTA, CDR2 FQGNSA. The CDR3 has 11 amino acids. Trimming shortened V by 7 bases and J by 3 bases, and 7 bases separated the two germline ends. CDR3 residues: CASTYGYEQYF. The CDR3 DNA reads as TGTGCCAGCACCTACGGCTACGAGCAGTACTTC.

The chain uses TRBV7-3 and TRBJ2-3, with TRBD2 matching over 16 bases. The CDR3 loop spans 16 amino acids. Per the germline V gene, CDR1 is SGHTA and CDR2 is FQGTGA. V dropped 5 bases and J dropped 3; count of bases not matched to a gene: 2. CDR3 sequence (DNA): TGTGCCAGCAGCCCGGGACTAGCGGGAGGGACAGATACGCAGTATTTT. Translating it yields CASSPGLAGGTDTQYF.